The 10 T cell receptor beta chains presented below share a single source sample, sequenced in a study of blood T cell repertoires in COVID-19. This table comes from immunoSEQ multiplex PCR, and its TCRdb copy is limited to in-frame clones, with some not included. The sample has about 240,000 clones, around four fifths seen once. Sequenced: peripheral blood. Source of these receptors: an older woman with active or convalescent COVID-19.

The V call is TRBV21-1, the J call TRBJ1-5; the table gives TRBD1 as D, unverified against the DNA. TRBV21-1 is tagged as a pseudogene. This CDR3 is built from 17 residues. CDR3 in amino acids: CASSKAPGQASNQPQHF. DNA for the CDR3: TGTGCCAGCAGCAAAGCACCCGGACAAGCGAGCAATCAGCCCCAGCATTTT.

The J gene is TRBJ2-5, the V gene TRBV4-2; 9 nucleotides line up with TRBD2. V lost 4 bases and J lost 4; bases outside the gene matches: 4. In germline, CDR1 is LGHNA, CDR2 YNFKEQ. The CDR3 is 14 amino acids. The CDR3, as DNA: TGTGCCAGCAGCCGGCTACTAGCGGGAGAGACCCAGTACTTC. This codes for CASSRLLAGETQYF.

This clone was seen only a few times. The chain couples TRBV2 to TRBJ2-2; tentative D call: TRBD2 (5 bases). With 0 bases removed from V and 7 bases from J, the gap between germline ends came to 9 bases. Germline V gene sequence: CDR1 SNHLY, CDR2 FYNNEI. The CDR3 length is 14 residues. CDR3 residues: CASSEARGFGELFF. In DNA form, the CDR3 reads TGTGCCAGCAGTGAAGCGCGAGGGTTCGGGGAGCTGTTTTTT.

The genes are TRBV7-9 and TRBJ1-1; the D gene is possibly TRBD1 (6 bases). V was pared by 5 bases and J by 6 bases, with 16 bases between. The CDR3 consists of 14 residues. Germline values: CDR1 SEHNR, CDR2 FQNEAQ (reference sequence). The CDR3 DNA sequence: TGTGCCAGCAGCGAACAGGGCCTTATGGCTGAAGCTTTCTTT. The encoded protein is CASSEQGLMAEAFF.

This sequence joins TRBV7-9 and TRBJ2-3; D possibly corresponds to TRBD2 (7 bases). V lost 5 bases and J lost 4, with 19 bases in between. CDR1 is SEHNR, CDR2 FQNEAQ, per germline (reference sequence). The CDR3 extends over 16 amino acids. The CDR3 region is CASSRRGGTEADTQYF. DNA of the CDR3: TGTGCCAGCAGCCGAAGGGGGGGAACCGAGGCAGATACGCAGTATTTT. The whole variable domain, remainder taken from reference TRBV7-9 and TRBJ2-3, is DTGVSQNPRHKITKRGQNVTFRCDPISEHNRLYWYRQTLGQGPEFLTYFQNEAQLEKSRLLSDRFSAERPKGSFSTLEIQRTEQGDSAMYLCASSRRGGTEADTQYFGPGTRLTVL.

The V gene is TRBV7-2, the J gene TRBJ2-4, with 8 nucleotides matching TRBD2. The CDR3 length is 18 residues. The J segment lost 1 base and the V segment lost 4 bases, leaving 12 bases of the junction unmatched. The germline gives CDR1 SGHTA, CDR2 FQGNSA. CDR3 in amino acids: CASSSRLAPTDAKNIQYF. The DNA of the CDR3 is TGTGCCAGCAGCTCGAGACTAGCGCCTACCGACGCCAAAAACATTCAGTACTTC.

This clone was seen a few times. The V call is TRBV30, the J call TRBJ2-1; 7 bases line up with TRBD2. Germline V gene lookup returns CDR1 GTSNPN and CDR2 SVGIG (reference sequence). The ends lost 7 bases at V and 0 bases at J; junction bases unmatched: 6. CDR3 length equals 14 residues. The CDR3 region has the DNA TGTGCCTCCGGACTAGACCTCTCCTACAATGAGCAGTTCTTC. Translation: CASGLDLSYNEQFF.

V is TRBV29-1 and J is TRBJ2-3, with 7 bases lining up with TRBD1. J was trimmed by 4 bases and V by 6 bases; bases with no gene match: 7. The CDR3 consists of 13 residues. Germline CDR1 SQVTM, CDR2 ANQGSEA. CDR3 DNA: TGCAGCGTCTCAGGGGGATGGGCAGATACGCAGTATTTT. Translating gives CSVSGGWADTQYF.

The rearrangement joins TRBV12-5 to TRBJ1-5; tentative D call: TRBD1 (6 bases). CDR3 size: 19 residues. V was shortened by 1 base and J by 3 bases, with 22 bases between the two germline ends. Per the germline V gene, CDR1 is LGHNT and CDR2 is FRNRAP. Here the CDR3 reads CASGLAGTGFTGPNQPQHF. CDR3 DNA: TGTGCTAGTGGTTTGGCGGGTACCGGTTTCACAGGGCCCAATCAGCCCCAGCATTTT. The full variable domain, with the rest looked up from reference TRBV12-5 and TRBJ1-5, is DARVTQTPRHKVTEMGQEVTMRCQPILGHNTVFWYRQTMMQGLELLAYFRNRAPLDDSGMPKDRFSAEMPDATLATLKIQPSEPRDSAVYFCASGLAGTGFTGPNQPQHFGDGTRLSIL.

The J gene is TRBJ2-6, the V gene TRBV12-5; 8 bases agree with TRBD1. In germline, CDR1 is LGHNT, CDR2 FRNRAP. V lost 2 bases and J lost 0; bases outside the gene matches: 6. The CDR3 has 18 residues. Written as DNA, the CDR3 is TGTGCTAGTGGTTTGAGGACAGGGCCCAACTCTGGGGCCAACGTCCTGACTTTC. This translates into CASGLRTGPNSGANVLTF.